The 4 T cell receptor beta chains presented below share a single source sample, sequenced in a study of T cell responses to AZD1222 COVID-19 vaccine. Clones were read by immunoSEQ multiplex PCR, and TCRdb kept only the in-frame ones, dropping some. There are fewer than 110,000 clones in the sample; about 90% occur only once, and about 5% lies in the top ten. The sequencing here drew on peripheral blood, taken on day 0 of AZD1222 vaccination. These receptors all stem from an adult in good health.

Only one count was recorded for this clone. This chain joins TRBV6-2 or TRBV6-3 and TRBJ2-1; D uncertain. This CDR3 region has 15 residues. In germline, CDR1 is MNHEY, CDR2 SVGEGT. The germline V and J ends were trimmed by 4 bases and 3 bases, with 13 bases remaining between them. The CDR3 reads CASSFRRAHYNEQFF. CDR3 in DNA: TGTGCCAGCAGTTTTCGTAGGGCTCACTACAATGAGCAGTTCTTC.

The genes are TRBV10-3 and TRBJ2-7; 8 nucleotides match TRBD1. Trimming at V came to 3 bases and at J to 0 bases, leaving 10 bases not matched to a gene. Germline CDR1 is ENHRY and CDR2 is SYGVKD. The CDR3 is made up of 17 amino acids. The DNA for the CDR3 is TGTGCCATCAGTGACCCATGGACAGGGCTAAGCTCCTACGAGCAGTACTTC. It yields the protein CAISDPWTGLSSYEQYF.

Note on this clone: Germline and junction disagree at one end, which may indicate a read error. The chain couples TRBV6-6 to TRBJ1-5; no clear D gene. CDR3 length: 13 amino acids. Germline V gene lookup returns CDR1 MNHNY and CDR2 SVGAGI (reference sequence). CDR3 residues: CASSTLFPQSPSF. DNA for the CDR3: TGTGCCAGCAGCACTCTCTTTCCCCAGTCTCCTAGTTTT.

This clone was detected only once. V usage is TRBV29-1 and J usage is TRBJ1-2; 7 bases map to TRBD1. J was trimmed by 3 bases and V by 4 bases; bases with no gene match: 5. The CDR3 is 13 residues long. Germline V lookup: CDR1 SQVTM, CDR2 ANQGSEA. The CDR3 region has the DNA TGCAGCGTTGCAGGACAGGCTTACTATGGCTACACCTTC. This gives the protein CSVAGQAYYGYTF.